This T cell receptor beta chain was found in a study of identical twins. Template switching created a universal primer site, and the cDNA included unique molecular identifiers. MiXCR was run by TCRdb on the 5' RACE reads, yielding one entry per CDR3 protein. The table lists about 490,000 distinct CDR3 sequences, around 15% of them singletons. The J segment lost 5 bases and the V segment lost 6 bases, leaving 9 bases of the junction unmatched. The CDR3 consists of 15 residues. In germline, CDR1 is DFQATT, CDR2 SNEGSKA (reference sequence). Healthy Caucasians alone served as donors. These same data were also listed under a study on yellow fever vaccine responses in identical twins. As reported in that work: Twins reportedly mounted vaccine T cell responses that seemed partly convergent, partly personalized.

The sample taken for sequencing was CD4+ T cells sorted from blood. The rearrangement links TRBV20-1 to TRBJ2-2; 10 bases are a match to TRBD1. This clonotype originated in a woman in her late teens or twenties in good health. The CDR3 protein is CSARPGTGVTGELFF. DNA for the CDR3: TGCAGTGCCAGACCAGGGACAGGGGTAACCGGGGAGCTGTTTTTT.